A single T cell receptor beta chain is shown here with its context. Its antigen is unknown. Treatment reported: about 20 received Ad26.COV2.S at low or high dose, single or two shots; about 5 received placebo; per-sample allocation not given. Sampling was performed 63 days after the first vaccine or placebo injection. Some clones are missing from TCRdb's copy, which holds only in-frame ones; the method was immunoSEQ multiplex PCR. The sample holds 200,000 to 250,000 clones, roughly 90% seen once. Per germline, CDR1 SEHNR and CDR2 FQNEAQ (reference sequence). V was clipped by 4 bases and J by 4 bases; unmatched bases: 10. The CDR3 length is 16 residues. The data were obtained in a study of Ad26.COV2.S vaccination and SARS-CoV-2 variants. Notes on the study in general: Reportedly, spike-specific CD8+ and CD4+ T cell responses achieved substantial breadth once vaccination had taken place. Vaccine recipients and placebo recipients showed similar non-spike TCR breadth.

This TCR derives from a person aged 18-60 years who received the Ad26.COV2.S COVID-19 vaccine or a placebo. Sequenced here: peripheral blood, sampled in a trial of Ad26.COV2.S vaccine versus placebo. The rearrangement joins TRBV7-9 to TRBJ2-1; 7 nucleotides align to TRBD1. CDR3 residues: CASSSYADRLYNEQFF. The CDR3, as DNA: TGTGCCAGCAGCTCCTATGCGGACAGGCTATACAATGAGCAGTTCTTC.